The subject of this entry is one T cell receptor (beta chain). This entry is derived from a study of blood T cell repertoires in COVID-19. This table comes from immunoSEQ multiplex PCR, and its TCRdb copy is limited to in-frame clones, with some not included. In the table there are just over 650,000 clones, 70% to 90% of which are singletons. CDR1 and CDR2 (germline): LGHNA, YSLEER. This CDR3 is built from 17 residues. The V end lost 1 base, the J end lost 1 base, and 11 bases lay between the germline ends. The specimen was peripheral blood. The rearrangement links TRBV4-3 to TRBJ1-6; no reliable D call. The clonotype was recovered from a woman younger than 30 with acute or convalescent COVID-19. CDR3 bases: TGCGCCAGCAGCCAAGGTCTCCGGGGATCCTATAATTCACCCCTCCACTTT. Its protein product is CASSQGLRGSYNSPLHF.